The clone carrying this T cell receptor (beta chain) was counted once. Its specificity is not known. The record originates from a study of Ad26.COV2.S vaccination and SARS-CoV-2 variants. Study details: Enrollment placed the donor in the COV1001 Ad26.COV2.S trial arm. Study-level results: Total T cell responses, in the TCR breadth and depth analyses, may have been underestimated. It was found that vaccine and placebo recipients had similar non-spike TCR breadth. There was reportedly substantial breadth in spike-specific CD8+ and CD4+ T cell responses after vaccination.

CDR1 is LGHDT, CDR2 YNNKEL, per germline (reference sequence). The CDR3 loop spans 16 amino acids. V was clipped by 5 bases and J by 3 bases, with 16 bases between them. The treatment is: some 19 received Ad26.COV2.S at low or high dose, single or two shots; roughly five received placebo; per-sample allocation not given. All samples were drawn on day 63, counting from the first vaccine or placebo injection. TCRdb's copy holds only in-frame clones and misses some; the assay was immunoSEQ multiplex PCR. The sample lists around 300,000 clones, 75% to 90% occurring once. The source is a person between 18 and 59 years old who received the Ad26.COV2.S COVID-19 vaccine or a placebo. This chain uses TRBV3-1 (or the pseudogene TRBV3-2) with TRBJ2-2; D is uncertain. Source: peripheral blood, taken in a trial of Ad26.COV2.S vaccine versus placebo. CDR3 residues: CASSFLSFPDTGELFF. The CDR3 region has the DNA TGTGCCAGCAGCTTCCTATCGTTCCCGGACACCGGGGAGCTGTTTTTT.